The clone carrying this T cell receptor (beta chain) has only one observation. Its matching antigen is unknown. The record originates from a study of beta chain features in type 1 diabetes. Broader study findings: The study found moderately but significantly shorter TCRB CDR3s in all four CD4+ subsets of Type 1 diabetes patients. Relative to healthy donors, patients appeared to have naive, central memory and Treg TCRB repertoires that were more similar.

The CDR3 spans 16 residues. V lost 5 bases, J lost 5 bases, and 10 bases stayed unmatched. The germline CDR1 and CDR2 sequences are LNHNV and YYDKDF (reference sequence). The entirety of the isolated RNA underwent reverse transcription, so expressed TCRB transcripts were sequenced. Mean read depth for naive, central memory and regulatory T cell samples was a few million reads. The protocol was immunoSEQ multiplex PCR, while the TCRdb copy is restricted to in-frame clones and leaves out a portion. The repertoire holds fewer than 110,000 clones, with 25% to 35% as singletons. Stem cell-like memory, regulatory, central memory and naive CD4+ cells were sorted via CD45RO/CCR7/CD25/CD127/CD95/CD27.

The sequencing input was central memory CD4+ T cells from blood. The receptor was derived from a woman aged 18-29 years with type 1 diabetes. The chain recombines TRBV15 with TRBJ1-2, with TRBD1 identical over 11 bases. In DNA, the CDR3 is TGTGCCACCAGCCAGGACAGGGGGCGTATGGGGTATGGCTACACCTTC. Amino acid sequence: CATSQDRGRMGYGYTF. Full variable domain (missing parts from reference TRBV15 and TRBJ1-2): DAMVIQNPRYQVTQFGKPVTLSCSQTLNHNVMYWYQQKSSQAPKLLFHYYDKDFNNEADTPDNFQSRRPNTSFCFLDIRSPGLGDTAMYLCATSQDRGRMGYGYTFGSGTRLTVV.